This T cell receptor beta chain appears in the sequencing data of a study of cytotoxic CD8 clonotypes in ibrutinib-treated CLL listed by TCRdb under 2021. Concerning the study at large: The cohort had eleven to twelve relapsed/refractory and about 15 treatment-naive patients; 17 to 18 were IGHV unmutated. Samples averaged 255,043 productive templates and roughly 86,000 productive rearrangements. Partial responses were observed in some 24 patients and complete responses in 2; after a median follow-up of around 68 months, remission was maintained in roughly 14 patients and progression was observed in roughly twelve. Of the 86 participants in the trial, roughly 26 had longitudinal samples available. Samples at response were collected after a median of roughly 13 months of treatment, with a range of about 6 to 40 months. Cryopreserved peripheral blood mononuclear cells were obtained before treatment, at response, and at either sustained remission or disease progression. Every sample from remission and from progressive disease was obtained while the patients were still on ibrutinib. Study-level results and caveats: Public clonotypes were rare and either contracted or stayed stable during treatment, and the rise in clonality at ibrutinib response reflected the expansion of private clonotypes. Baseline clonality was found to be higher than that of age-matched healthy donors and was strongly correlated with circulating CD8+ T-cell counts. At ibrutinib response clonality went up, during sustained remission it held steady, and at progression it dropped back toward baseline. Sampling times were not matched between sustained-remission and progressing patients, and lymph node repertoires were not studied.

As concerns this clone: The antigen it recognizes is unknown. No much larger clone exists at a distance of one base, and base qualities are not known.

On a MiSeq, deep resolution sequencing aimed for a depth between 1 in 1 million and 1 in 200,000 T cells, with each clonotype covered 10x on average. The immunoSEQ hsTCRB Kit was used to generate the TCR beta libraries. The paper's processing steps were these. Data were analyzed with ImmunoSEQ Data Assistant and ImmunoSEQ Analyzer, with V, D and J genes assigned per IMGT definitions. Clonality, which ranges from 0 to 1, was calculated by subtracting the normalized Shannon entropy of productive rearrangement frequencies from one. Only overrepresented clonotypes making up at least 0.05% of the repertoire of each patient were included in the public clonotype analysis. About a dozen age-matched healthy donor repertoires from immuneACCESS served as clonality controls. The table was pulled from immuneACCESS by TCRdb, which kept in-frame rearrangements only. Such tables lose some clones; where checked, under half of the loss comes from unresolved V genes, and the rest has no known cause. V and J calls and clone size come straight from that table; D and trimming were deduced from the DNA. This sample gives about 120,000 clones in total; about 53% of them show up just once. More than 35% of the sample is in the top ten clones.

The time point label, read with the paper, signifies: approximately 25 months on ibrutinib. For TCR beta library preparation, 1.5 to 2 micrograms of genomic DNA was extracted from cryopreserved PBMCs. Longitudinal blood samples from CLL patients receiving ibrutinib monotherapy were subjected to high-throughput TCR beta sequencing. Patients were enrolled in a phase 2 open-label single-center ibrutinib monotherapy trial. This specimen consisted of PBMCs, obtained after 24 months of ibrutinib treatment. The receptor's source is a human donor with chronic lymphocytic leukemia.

The CDR3 reads CASRTSGGWGELFF. The nucleotides read TGTGCCAGCAGAACTAGCGGGGGCTGGGGGGAGCTGTTTTTT. The chain was built from TRBV6-5 and TRBJ2-2; 11 junctional bases match TRBD2. Reading the germline V gene gives CDR1 MNHEY and CDR2 SVGAGI. V trim: 6 bases; J trim: 8 bases; unmatched bases: 5. The CDR3 goes from the cysteine to the phenylalanine over 14 residues. CDR3 DNA only is kept here, 42 bases in frame from base 1.